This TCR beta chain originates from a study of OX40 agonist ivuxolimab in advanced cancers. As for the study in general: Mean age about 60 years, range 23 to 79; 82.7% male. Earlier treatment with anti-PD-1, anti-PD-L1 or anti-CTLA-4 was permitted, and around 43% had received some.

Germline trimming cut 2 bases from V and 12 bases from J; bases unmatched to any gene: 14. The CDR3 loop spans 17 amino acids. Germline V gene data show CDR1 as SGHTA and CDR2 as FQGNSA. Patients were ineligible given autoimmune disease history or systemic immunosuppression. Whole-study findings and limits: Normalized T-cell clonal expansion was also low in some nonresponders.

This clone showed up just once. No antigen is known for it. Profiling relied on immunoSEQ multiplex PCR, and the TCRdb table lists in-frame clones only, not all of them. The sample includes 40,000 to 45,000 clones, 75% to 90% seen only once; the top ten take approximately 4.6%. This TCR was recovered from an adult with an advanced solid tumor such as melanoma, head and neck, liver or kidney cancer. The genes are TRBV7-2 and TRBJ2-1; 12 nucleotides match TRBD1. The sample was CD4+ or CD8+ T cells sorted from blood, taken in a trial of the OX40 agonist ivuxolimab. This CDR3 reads CASSLNPPGQGAQGQFF. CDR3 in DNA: TGTGCCAGCAGCTTAAATCCGCCGGGACAGGGGGCTCAGGGGCAGTTCTTC.